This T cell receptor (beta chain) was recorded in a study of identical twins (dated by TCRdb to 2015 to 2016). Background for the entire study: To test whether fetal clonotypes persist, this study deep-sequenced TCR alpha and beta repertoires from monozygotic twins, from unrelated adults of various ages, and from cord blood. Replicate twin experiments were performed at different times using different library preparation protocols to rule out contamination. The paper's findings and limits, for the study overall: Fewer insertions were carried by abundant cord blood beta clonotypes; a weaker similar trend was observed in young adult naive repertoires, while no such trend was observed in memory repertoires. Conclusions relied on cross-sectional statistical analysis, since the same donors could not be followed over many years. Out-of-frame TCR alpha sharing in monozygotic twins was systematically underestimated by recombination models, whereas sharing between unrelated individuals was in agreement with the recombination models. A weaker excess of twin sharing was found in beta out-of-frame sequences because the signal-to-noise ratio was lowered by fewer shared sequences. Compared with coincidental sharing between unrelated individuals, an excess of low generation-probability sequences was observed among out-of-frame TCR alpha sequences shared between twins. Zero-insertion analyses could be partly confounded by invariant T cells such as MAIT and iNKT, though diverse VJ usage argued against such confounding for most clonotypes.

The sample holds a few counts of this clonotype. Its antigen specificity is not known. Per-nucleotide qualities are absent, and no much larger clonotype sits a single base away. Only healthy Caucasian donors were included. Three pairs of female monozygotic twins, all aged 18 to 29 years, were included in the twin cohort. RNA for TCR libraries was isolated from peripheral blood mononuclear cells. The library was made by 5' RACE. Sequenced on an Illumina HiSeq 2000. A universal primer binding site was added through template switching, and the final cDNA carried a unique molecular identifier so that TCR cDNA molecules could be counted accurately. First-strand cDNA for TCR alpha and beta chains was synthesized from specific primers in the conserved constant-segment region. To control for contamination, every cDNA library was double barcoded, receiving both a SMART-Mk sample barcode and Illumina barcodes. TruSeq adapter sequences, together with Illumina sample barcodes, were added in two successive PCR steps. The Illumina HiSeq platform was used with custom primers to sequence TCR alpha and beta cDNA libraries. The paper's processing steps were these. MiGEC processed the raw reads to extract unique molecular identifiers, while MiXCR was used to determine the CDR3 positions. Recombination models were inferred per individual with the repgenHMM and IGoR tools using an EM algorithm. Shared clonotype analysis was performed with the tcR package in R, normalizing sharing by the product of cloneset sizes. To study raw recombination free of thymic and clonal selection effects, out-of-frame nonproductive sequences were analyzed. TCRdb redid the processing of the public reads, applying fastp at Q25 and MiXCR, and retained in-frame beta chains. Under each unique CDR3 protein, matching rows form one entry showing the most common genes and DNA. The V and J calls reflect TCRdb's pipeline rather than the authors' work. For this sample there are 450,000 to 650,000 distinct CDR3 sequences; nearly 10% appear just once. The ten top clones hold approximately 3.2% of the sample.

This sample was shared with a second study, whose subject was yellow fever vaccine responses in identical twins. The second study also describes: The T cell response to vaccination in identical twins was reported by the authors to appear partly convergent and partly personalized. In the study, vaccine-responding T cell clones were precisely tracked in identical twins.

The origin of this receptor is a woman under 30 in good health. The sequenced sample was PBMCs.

The DNA reads TGTGCCATCAGTGAAGATCCCTACGAGCAGTACTTC. It translates to CAISEDPYEQYF. The sequence joins TRBV10-3 to TRBJ2-7; the D gene cannot be named for sure. V and J lose 3 bases and 2 bases, and a span of 5 bases separates them. From the cysteine up to the phenylalanine, the CDR3 has a length of 12 residues. Only the CDR3 portion is preserved as DNA: 36 bases, with reading frame beginning at the first base. CDR1 and CDR2 were assigned from the germline V gene as ENHRY and SYGVKD.